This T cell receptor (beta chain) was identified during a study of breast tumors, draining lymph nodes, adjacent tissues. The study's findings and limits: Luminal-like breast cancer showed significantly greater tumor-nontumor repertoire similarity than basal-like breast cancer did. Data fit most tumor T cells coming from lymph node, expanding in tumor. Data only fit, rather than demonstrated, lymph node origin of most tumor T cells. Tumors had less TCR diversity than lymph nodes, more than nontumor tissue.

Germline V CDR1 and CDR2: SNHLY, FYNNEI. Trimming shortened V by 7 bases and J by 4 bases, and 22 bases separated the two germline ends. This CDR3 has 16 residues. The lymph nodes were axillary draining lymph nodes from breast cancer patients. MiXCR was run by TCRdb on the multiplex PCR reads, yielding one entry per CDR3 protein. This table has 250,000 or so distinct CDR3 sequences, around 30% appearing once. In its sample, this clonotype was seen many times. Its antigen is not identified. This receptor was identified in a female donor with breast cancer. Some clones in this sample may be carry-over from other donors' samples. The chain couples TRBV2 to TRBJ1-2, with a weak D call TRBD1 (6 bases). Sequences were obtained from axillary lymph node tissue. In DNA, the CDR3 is TGTGCCAGCACCAACACCGGGACACTACGAGGCTATGGCTACACCTTC. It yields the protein CASTNTGTLRGYGYTF.